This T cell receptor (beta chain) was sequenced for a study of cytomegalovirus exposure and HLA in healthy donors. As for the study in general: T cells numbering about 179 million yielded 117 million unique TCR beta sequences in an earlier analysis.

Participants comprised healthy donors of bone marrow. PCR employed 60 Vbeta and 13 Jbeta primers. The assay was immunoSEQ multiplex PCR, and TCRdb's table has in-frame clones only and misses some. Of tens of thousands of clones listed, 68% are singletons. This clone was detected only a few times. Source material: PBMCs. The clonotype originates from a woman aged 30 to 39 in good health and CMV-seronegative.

The CDR3 coding sequence is TGTGCCAGCATCCCAGGCCCCGCAACTAATGAAAAACTGTTTTTT. It specifies CASIPGPATNEKLFF. The chain joins TRBV6-1 to TRBJ1-4; no clear D gene. The CDR3 consists of 15 residues. Germline V gives CDR1 MNHNS, CDR2 SASEGT. The V gene lost 7 bases and the J gene lost 0 bases, with 12 bases spanning the gap.